Following are 16 T cell receptor beta chains from one sample sequenced in a study of cytomegalovirus exposure and HLA in healthy donors (dated by TCRdb to the late 2010s). Library preparation was by the immunoSEQ multiplex PCR assay. A mixture of 60 forward primers for TCR Vbeta segments and 13 reverse primers for TCR Jbeta segments was used in the multiplex PCR. The source is immuneACCESS, and TCRdb retained only in-frame sequences with V and J called. Part of the clones is not carried over; for the studies checked, unresolved V genes explain less than half of this, and the remainder is unexplained. The sample data list some 150,000 clones, and about 85% of these were observed just once. Roughly 7.7% of the sample rests with the top ten. Source material: PBMCs. These receptors were collected from a man aged 25 to 40 in good health and CMV-seropositive.

This rearrangement joins TRBV2 to TRBJ1-5; the match to TRBD1 covers 9 bases. Germline assignment: CDR1 SNHLY and CDR2 FYNNEI. This CDR3 contains 15 residues. With 6 bases clipped from V and 0 bases from J, the junction kept 3 bases outside the gene matches. The CDR3 protein is CASRGTGISNQPQHF. The CDR3 bases are TGTGCCAGCAGGGGGACAGGGATTAGCAATCAGCCCCAGCATTTT.

V gene TRBV5-1 combines with J gene TRBJ2-5, with D unresolved. Germline loops: CDR1 SGHRS, CDR2 YFSETQ. This CDR3 spans 12 amino acids. V lost 5 bases to trimming and J lost 0 bases, with 5 bases between them. The CDR3 loop reads CASSPYQETQYF. CDR3 coding DNA: TGCGCCAGCAGTCCGTACCAAGAGACCCAGTACTTC.

This clone was detected once. The J gene is TRBJ2-5, the V gene TRBV6-5; D is uncertain. The tail of the sequence fits TRBJ2-7 better, so the J call may be wrong. This CDR3 is 14 amino acids long. The germline CDR1 and CDR2 sequences are MNHEY and SVGAGI. The CDR3 spells CASSYSRSSYEQYF. In DNA, the CDR3 is TGTGCCAGCAGTTACTCCCGTAGCTCCTACGAGCAGTACTTC.

The chain combines TRBV5-6 with TRBJ2-1; D is perhaps TRBD2 (6 bases). Per germline, CDR1 SGHDT and CDR2 YYEEEE. The germline V and J ends were trimmed by 2 bases and 8 bases, with 17 bases remaining between them. This CDR3 region has 15 residues. CDR3 residues: CASSLPMTRSDEQFF. CDR3 in DNA: TGTGCCAGCAGCTTACCCATGACTAGATCGGATGAGCAGTTCTTC.

V and J are TRBV29-1 and TRBJ2-7; no firm D call. V dropped 7 bases and J dropped 0 bases, with 10 bases sitting between them. From germline, CDR1 is SQVTM and CDR2 ANQGSEA. The CDR3 has 12 residues. The CDR3 region is CSAYTTSYEQYF. CDR3 nucleotides: TGCAGCGCTTACACTACCTCCTACGAGCAGTACTTC.

The J gene is TRBJ1-2, the V gene TRBV6-6; tentative D call: TRBD1 (6 bases). Germline V gene sequence: CDR1 MNHNY, CDR2 SVGAGI (reference sequence). The CDR3 has 14 amino acids. V lost 6 bases to trimming and J lost 4 bases, with 15 bases between them. CDR3 DNA sequence: TGTGCCAGCAGACGTACAGGGAACGTCTATGGCTACACCTTC. Protein product: CASRRTGNVYGYTF.

The CDR3 DNA reads TGTGCCAGCAGCCGATCAGGGGATATCGGTGAAAAACTGTTTTTT. This encodes CASSRSGDIGEKLFF. The chain combines TRBV14 with TRBJ1-4; D might be TRBD1 (6 bases). Deletions cut 4 bases from V and 7 bases from J, with 16 bases between. The CDR3 contains 15 residues. Germline CDR1 and CDR2: SGHDN and FVKESK.

The V gene is TRBV9, the J gene TRBJ2-7, with 9 bases identical to TRBD1. Germline V lookup: CDR1 SGDLS, CDR2 YYNGEE. This CDR3 is built from 15 residues. V gave up 3 bases and J gave up 5 bases; unmatched junction bases: 9. The CDR3 DNA follows: TGTGCCAGCAGCGGACAGGGACAGGGCTACGACGAGCAGTACTTC. Protein product: CASSGQGQGYDEQYF.

The rearrangement uses TRBV18 and TRBJ2-3, with D perhaps matching TRBD1 (5 bases). The V end lost 3 bases, the J end lost 1 base, and 14 bases lay between the germline ends. The CDR3 runs to 16 residues. CDR1 KGHSH and CDR2 LQKENI come from the germline V gene. For the CDR3, the DNA is TGTGCCAGCTCACCCCCCGGAAGGGGCCGCACAGATACGCAGTATTTT. It specifies CASSPPGRGRTDTQYF.

The table lists this clone with a few counts. The chain has TRBV5-5 and TRBJ2-5, with TRBD2 identical over 7 bases. CDR3 length equals 13 residues. Trimming removed 5 bases from V and 3 bases from J; junction bases left unmatched: 4. CDR1 is SGHKS and CDR2 is YYEKEE in the germline V gene (reference sequence). The DNA of the CDR3 is TGTGCCAGCAGGCGGGGAGGGGAAGAGACCCAGTACTTC. Translating it yields CASRRGGEETQYF.

The chain uses TRBV5-1 and TRBJ1-2; no clear D. V shed 2 bases and J shed 3 bases, with 8 bases lying between them. This CDR3 is 13 amino acids long. The germline V gene encodes CDR1 SGHRS and CDR2 YFSETQ. CDR3 sequence: CASSFQTDYGYTF. The CDR3 region has the DNA TGCGCCAGCAGCTTTCAAACTGACTATGGCTACACCTTC.

The rearrangement links TRBV5-1 to TRBJ2-3, with TRBD2 matching 7 bases. The junction had 6 bases not matched to a gene; V was cut back by 1 base and J by 4 bases. From germline, CDR1 is SGHRS and CDR2 YFSETQ. CDR3 length: 15 amino acids. This chain's CDR3 is CASSLSAGDADTQYF. The CDR3 DNA reads as TGCGCCAGCAGCTTGTCGGCGGGAGATGCAGATACGCAGTATTTT.

The genes are TRBV4-1 and TRBJ2-6; D is undetermined. Germline-derived CDR1 and CDR2 are MGHRA and YSYEKL. The CDR3 consists of 14 residues. Trimming pared 3 bases from V and 2 bases from J, leaving 5 bases between. The CDR3 bases are TGCGCCAGCAGCCAGGCACCTGGGGCCAACGTCCTGACTTTC. Translating it yields CASSQAPGANVLTF.

The chain carries TRBV27 and TRBJ1-3, with a tentative D call TRBD1 (5 bases). Germline loops: CDR1 MNHEY, CDR2 SMNVEV (reference sequence). This CDR3 is built from 15 residues. The V and J ends lost 0 bases and 4 bases respectively, with 10 bases between them. The CDR3 is CASSLSGGSGNTIYF. In DNA, the CDR3 is TGTGCCAGCAGTTTATCCGGGGGATCGGGAAACACCATATATTTT.

V usage is TRBV7-8 and J usage is TRBJ1-5; TRBD1 might be the D (6 bases). Trimming pared 5 bases from V and 7 bases from J, leaving 18 bases between. Germline values: CDR1 SGHVS, CDR2 FQNEAQ. This CDR3 is 15 amino acids long. In DNA form, the CDR3 reads TGTGCCAGCAGCCCCCCAGGCCCGGGGGGCCAGCCCCAGCATTTT. It codes for CASSPPGPGGQPQHF.

The rearrangement links TRBV30 to TRBJ2-2, with 7 bases identical to TRBD1. The CDR3 is 14 residues long. Trimming cost V 8 bases and J 0 bases; bases outside gene matches: 6. Germline V gene data show CDR1 as GTSNPN and CDR2 as SVGIG (reference sequence). The CDR3 protein is CARGQRANTGELFF. The CDR3 DNA reads TGTGCCAGGGGACAGCGTGCGAACACCGGGGAGCTGTTTTTT. The full variable domain, in which reference TRBV30 and TRBJ2-2 provide the parts outside the CDR3, is SQTIHQWPATLVQPVGSPLSLECTVEGTSNPNLYWYRQAAGRGLQLLFYSVGIGQISSEVPQNLSASRPQDRQFILSSKKLLLSDSGFYLCARGQRANTGELFFGEGSRLTVL.